These T cell receptor beta chains were read from a single sample in a study of T cells in Graves' hyperthyroidism and ophthalmopathy. TCRdb passed the multiplex PCR reads through MiXCR, listing each CDR3 protein once. The sample lists about 560,000 distinct CDR3 sequences; about a sixth were seen once. The sample taken for sequencing was blood. The origin of the receptors is a young woman with Graves' hyperthyroidism. The CDR3 runs from the conserved cysteine through the conserved F or W. Each record gives: V gene, J gene, CDR3 protein.

V: TRBV10-1; J: TRBJ2-1; CDR3: CASSEAGLNEQFF
V: TRBV20-1; J: TRBJ2-1; CDR3: CSASGTSRQSSYNEQFF
V: TRBV11-3; J: TRBJ1-3; CDR3: CASSFPTLGSGNTIYF
V: TRBV5-5; J: TRBJ2-2; CDR3: CASSPQGSNTGELFF
V: TRBV7-9; J: TRBJ2-5; CDR3: CASSRGSRGRFGETQYF
V: TRBV7-9; J: TRBJ2-7; CDR3: CASSFATAYEQYF
V: TRBV6-6; J: TRBJ1-6; CDR3: CASSYQGTGLGGKHNSPLHF
V: TRBV7-7; J: TRBJ2-5; CDR3: CASIPEGPKYQETQYF
V: TRBV2; J: TRBJ2-7; CDR3: CASSADRKTYEQYF
V: TRBV14; J: TRBJ2-7; CDR3: CASSQDYTYEQYF
V: TRBV11-2; J: TRBJ2-5; CDR3: CASSLAGTAAETQYF
V: TRBV4-2; J: TRBJ1-1; CDR3: CASSQMRATTEAFF
V: TRBV7-2; J: TRBJ2-1; CDR3: CAGSLASLAGIYNEQFF
V: TRBV20-1; J: TRBJ1-5; CDR3: CSARGANNQPQHF
V: TRBV19; J: TRBJ2-1; CDR3: CASTTGDRPWNEQFF